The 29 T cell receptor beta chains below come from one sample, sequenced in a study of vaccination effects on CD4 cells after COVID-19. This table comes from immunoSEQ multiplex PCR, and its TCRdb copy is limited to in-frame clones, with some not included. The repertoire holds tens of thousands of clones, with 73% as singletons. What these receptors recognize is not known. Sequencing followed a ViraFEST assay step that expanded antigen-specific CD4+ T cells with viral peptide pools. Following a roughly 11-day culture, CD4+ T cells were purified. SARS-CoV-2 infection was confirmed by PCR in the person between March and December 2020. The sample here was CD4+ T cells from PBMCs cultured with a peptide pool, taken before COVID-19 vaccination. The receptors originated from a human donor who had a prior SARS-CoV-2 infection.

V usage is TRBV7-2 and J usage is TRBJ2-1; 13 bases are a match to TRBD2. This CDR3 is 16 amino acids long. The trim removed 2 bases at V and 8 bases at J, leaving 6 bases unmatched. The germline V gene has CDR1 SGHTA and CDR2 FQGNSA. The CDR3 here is CASSLLGLAGHDEQFF. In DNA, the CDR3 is TGTGCCAGCAGCTTATTGGGACTAGCGGGACACGATGAGCAGTTCTTC. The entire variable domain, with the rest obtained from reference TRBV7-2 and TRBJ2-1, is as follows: GAGVSQSPSNKVTEKGKDVELRCDPISGHTALYWYRQSLGQGLEFLIYFQGNSAPDKSGLPSDRFSAERTGGSVSTLTIQRTQQEDSAVYLCASSLLGLAGHDEQFFGPGTRLTVL.

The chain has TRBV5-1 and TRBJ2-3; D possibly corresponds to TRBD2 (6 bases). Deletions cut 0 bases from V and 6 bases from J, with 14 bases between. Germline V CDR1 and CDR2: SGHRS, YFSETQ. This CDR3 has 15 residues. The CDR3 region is CASSLGGGTDDTQYF. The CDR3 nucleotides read TGCGCCAGCAGCTTGGGTGGGGGGACCGACGATACGCAGTATTTT.

The CDR3 spells CASSLANQYYEQYF. CDR3 DNA: TGTGCCAGCAGTTTAGCAAACCAATATTACGAGCAGTACTTC. The chain joins TRBV27 to TRBJ2-7; no clear D gene. Trimming took off 2 bases at V and 4 bases at J, with 12 bases between the two ends. The CDR3 covers 14 residues. Germline V gene sequence: CDR1 MNHEY, CDR2 SMNVEV (reference sequence).

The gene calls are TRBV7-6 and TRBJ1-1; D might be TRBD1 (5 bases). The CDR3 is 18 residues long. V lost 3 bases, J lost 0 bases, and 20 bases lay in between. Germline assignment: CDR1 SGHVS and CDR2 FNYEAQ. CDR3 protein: CASSFVLSEGVMNTEAFF. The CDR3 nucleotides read TGTGCCAGCAGCTTTGTTCTGTCTGAAGGGGTCATGAACACTGAAGCTTTCTTT.

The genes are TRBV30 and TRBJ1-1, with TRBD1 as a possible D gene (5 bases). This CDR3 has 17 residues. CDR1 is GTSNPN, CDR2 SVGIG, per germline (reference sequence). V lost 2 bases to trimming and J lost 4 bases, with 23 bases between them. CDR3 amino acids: CAWSSIRTFRGSTEAFF. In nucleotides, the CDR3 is TGTGCCTGGAGTTCGATTAGGACATTCCGAGGTTCCACTGAAGCTTTCTTT. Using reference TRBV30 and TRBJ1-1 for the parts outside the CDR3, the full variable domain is SQTIHQWPATLVQPVGSPLSLECTVEGTSNPNLYWYRQAAGRGLQLLFYSVGIGQISSEVPQNLSASRPQDRQFILSSKKLLLSDSGFYLCAWSSIRTFRGSTEAFFGQGTRLTVV.

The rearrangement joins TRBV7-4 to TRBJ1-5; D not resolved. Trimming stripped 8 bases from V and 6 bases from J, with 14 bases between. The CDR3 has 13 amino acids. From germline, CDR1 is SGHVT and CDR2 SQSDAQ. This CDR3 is CASQSLTCQPQHF. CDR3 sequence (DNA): TGTGCCAGCCAATCTTTGACGTGTCAGCCCCAGCATTTT. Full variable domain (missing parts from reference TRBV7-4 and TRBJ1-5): GAGVSQSPRYKVAKRGRDVALRCDSISGHVTLYWYRQTLGQGSEVLTYSQSDAQRDKSGRPSGRFSAERPERSVSTLKIQRTEQGDSAVYLCASQSLTCQPQHFGDGTRLSIL.

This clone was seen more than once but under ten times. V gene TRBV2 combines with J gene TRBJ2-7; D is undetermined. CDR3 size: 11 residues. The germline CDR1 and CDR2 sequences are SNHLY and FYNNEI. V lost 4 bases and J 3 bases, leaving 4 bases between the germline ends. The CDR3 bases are TGTGCCAGCAGTGGTCACTACGAGCAGTACTTC. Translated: CASSGHYEQYF.

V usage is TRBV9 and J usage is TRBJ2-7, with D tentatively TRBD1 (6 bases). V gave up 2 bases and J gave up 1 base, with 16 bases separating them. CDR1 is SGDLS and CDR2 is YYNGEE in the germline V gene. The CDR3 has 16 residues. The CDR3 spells CASSVGFQDSSYEQYF. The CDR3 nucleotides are TGTGCCAGCAGCGTGGGTTTTCAGGACAGTTCCTACGAGCAGTACTTC.

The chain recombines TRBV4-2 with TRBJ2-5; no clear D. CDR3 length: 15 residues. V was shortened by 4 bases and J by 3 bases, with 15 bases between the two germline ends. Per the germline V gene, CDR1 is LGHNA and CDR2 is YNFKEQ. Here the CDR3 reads CASSLSVYLKETQYF. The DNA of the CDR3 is TGTGCCAGCAGCCTTTCGGTGTACCTTAAAGAGACCCAGTACTTC.

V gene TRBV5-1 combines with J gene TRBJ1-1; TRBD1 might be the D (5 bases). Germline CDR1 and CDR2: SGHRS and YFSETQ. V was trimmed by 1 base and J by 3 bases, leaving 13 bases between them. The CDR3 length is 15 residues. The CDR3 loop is CASSLQPGPHTEAFF. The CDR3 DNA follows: TGCGCCAGCAGCTTGCAGCCAGGGCCCCACACTGAAGCTTTCTTT.

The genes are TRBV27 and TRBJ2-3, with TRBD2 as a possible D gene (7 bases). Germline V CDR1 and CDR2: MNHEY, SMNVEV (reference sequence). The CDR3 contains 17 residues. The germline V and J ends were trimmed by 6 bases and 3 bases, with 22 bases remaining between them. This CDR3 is CASRRIRGAGVTDTQYF. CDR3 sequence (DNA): TGTGCCAGCAGACGGATACGGGGGGCGGGAGTAACAGATACGCAGTATTTT.

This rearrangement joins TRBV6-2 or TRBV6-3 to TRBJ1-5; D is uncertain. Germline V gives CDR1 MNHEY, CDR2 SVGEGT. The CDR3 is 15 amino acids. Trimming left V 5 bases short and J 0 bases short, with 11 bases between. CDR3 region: CASSDLRGSNQPQHF. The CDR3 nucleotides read TGTGCCAGCAGTGATCTACGGGGTAGCAATCAGCCCCAGCATTTT.

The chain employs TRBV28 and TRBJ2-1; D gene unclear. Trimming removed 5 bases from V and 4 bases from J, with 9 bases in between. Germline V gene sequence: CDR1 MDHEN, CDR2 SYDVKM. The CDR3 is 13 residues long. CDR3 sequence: CASSLDPYNEQFF. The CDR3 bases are TGTGCCAGCAGTCTGGACCCTTACAATGAGCAGTTCTTC.

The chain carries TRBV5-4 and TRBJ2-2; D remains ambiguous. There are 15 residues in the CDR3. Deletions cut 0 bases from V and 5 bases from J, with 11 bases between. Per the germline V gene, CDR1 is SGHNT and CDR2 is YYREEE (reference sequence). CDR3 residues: CASSLVGLSTGELFF. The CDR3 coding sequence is TGTGCCAGCAGCTTGGTGGGGTTGTCTACCGGGGAGCTGTTTTTT.

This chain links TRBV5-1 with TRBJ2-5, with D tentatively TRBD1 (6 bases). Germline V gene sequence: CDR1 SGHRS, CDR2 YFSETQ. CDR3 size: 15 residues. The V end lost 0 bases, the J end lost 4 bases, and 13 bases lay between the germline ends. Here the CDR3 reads CASSLGVRGTETQYF. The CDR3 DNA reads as TGCGCCAGCAGCTTGGGGGTCAGGGGTACAGAGACCCAGTACTTC. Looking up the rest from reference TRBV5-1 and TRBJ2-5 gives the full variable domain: KAGVTQTPRYLIKTRGQQVTLSCSPISGHRSVSWYQQTPGQGLQFLFEYFSETQRNKGNFPGRFSGRQFSNSRSEMNVSTLELGDSALYLCASSLGVRGTETQYFGPGTRLLVL.

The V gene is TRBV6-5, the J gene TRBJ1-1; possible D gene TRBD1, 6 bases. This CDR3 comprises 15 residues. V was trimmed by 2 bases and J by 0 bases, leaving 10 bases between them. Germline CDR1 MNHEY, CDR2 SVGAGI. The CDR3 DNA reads TGTGCCAGCAGTTACCAGCAGGGGCTGAACACTGAAGCTTTCTTT. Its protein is CASSYQQGLNTEAFF.

CDR3 amino acids: CASSHDRGSYNEQFF. The CDR3 DNA reads TGTGCCAGCAGCCATGACAGGGGGAGCTACAATGAGCAGTTCTTC. J is TRBJ2-1 and V is TRBV3-1 (or the pseudogene TRBV3-2); 9 bases fit TRBD1. V dropped 3 bases and J dropped 3; count of bases not matched to a gene: 3. Germline assignment: CDR1 LGHDT and CDR2 YNNKEL (reference sequence). The CDR3 is made up of 15 amino acids.

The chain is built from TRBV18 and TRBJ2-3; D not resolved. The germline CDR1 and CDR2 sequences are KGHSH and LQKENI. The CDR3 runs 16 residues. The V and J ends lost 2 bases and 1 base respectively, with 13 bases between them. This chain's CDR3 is CASSPIPELGTDTQYF. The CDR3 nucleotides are TGTGCCAGCTCACCAATCCCAGAGTTAGGCACAGATACGCAGTATTTT.

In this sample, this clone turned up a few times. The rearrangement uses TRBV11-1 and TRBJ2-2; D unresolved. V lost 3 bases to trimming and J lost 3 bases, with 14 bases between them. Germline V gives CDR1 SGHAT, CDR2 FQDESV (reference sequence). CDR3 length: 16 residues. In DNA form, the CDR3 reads TGTGCCAGCAGCTTTGGGCAGAACCCTTACACCGGGGAGCTGTTTTTT. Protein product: CASSFGQNPYTGELFF.

The CDR3 loop reads CASSLAGPRGDTQYF. The CDR3 DNA reads TGTGCCAGCAGCCTGGCCGGCCCCAGGGGAGATACGCAGTATTTT. This chain links TRBV4-2 with TRBJ2-3; D perhaps matches TRBD1 (6 bases). Trimming stripped 4 bases from V and 5 bases from J, with 16 bases between. The CDR3 spans 15 residues. Germline loops: CDR1 LGHNA, CDR2 YNFKEQ.

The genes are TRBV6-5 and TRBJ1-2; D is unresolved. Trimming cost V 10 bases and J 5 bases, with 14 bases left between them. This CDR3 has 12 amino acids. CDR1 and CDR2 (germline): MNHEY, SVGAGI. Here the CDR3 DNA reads TGTGCCACCAACTCGGTCGCTTATGGCTACACCTTC. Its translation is CATNSVAYGYTF.

The CDR3 DNA reads as TGTGCCAGCAGCGTAGTAGTAGATCTAGCGGGAATGGGCGAGCAGTACTTC. Translation gives CASSVVVDLAGMGEQYF. The gene calls are TRBV9 and TRBJ2-7; 9 bases fit TRBD2. The CDR3 has 17 residues. V dropped 0 bases and J dropped 6; count of bases not matched to a gene: 13. Germline CDR1 is SGDLS and CDR2 is YYNGEE.

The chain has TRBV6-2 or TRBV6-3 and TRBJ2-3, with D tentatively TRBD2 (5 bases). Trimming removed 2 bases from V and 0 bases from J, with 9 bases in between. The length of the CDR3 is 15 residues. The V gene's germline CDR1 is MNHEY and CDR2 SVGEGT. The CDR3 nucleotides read TGTGCCAGCAGTTACGTGGGAGCTAGCACAGATACGCAGTATTTT. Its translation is CASSYVGASTDTQYF.

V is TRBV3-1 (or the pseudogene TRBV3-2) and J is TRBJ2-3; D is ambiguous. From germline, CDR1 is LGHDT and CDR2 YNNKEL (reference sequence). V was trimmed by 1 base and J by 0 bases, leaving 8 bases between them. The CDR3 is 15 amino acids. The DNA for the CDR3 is TGTGCCAGCAGCCAAGTTCCTTGGAGCACAGATACGCAGTATTTT. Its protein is CASSQVPWSTDTQYF.

CDR3 amino acids: CASSGGSNTEAFF. The CDR3 DNA reads as TGTGCCAGCAGTGGGGGCTCAAATACTGAAGCTTTCTTT. The chain recombines TRBV2 with TRBJ1-1; D might be TRBD1 (5 bases). Per germline, CDR1 SNHLY and CDR2 FYNNEI. Between the trimmed V and J ends, which lost 4 bases and 5 bases, there was a span of 11 bases. The CDR3 runs 13 residues.

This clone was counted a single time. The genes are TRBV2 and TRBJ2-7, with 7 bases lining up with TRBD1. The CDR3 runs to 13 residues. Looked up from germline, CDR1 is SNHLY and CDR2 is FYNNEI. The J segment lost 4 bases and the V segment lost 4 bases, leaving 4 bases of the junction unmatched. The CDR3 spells CASSGVGQYEQYF. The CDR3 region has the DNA TGTGCCAGCAGTGGGGTGGGACAGTACGAGCAGTACTTC.

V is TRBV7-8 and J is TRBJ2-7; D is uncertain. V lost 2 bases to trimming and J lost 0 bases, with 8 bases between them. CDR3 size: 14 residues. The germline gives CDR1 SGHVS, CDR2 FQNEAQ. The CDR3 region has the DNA TGTGCCAGCAGCTTATCCACAGTCTCCTACGAGCAGTACTTC. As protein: CASSLSTVSYEQYF.

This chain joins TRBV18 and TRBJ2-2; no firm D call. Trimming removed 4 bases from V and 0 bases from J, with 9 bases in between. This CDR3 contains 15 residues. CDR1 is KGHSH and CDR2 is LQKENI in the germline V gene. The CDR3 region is CASSLHPANTGELFF. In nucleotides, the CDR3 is TGTGCCAGCTCACTCCACCCCGCGAACACCGGGGAGCTGTTTTTT.

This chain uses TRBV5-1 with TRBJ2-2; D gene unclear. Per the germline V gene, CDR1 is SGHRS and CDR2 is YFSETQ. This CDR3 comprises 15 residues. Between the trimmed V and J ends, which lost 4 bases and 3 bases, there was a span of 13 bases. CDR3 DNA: TGCGCCAGCAGCGTGAACCGGGCGTACACCGGGGAGCTGTTTTTT. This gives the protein CASSVNRAYTGELFF.